This TCR beta chain was captured in a study of CD8 T cells in ankylosing spondylitis. This clonotype was seen ten or more times. Its antigen is not identified. TCRdb redid the calling of the 5' RACE reads with MiXCR, one entry per CDR3 protein. The data contain about 240,000 distinct CDR3 sequences, around 8% of them singletons. V was cut by 0 bases and J by 6 bases, with 7 bases left in between. The CDR3 sequence is 12 residues long. Looked up from germline, CDR1 is SGHRS and CDR2 is YFSETQ. Points from the study as a whole: Reportedly, disease-linked clones are significantly enriched in ankylosing spondylitis patients' matched synovial fluid.

The receptor comes from a female donor with ankylosing spondylitis or in good health (not recorded which). V usage is TRBV5-1 and J usage is TRBJ2-7; D is unclear. Source material: blood, either unsorted or a sorted T cell fraction (not recorded which). The CDR3 DNA sequence: TGCGCCAGCAGCTTGGGGGGTGCCGAGCAGTACTTC. Its translation is CASSLGGAEQYF.